The 18 T cell receptor beta chains reported below all come from one sample, sequenced in a study of shared clonotypes between healthy human individuals. Assay: immunoSEQ multiplex PCR; the TCRdb copy retains only in-frame clones and omits some. In the table there are about 2.4 million clones, around nine tenths of which are singletons. Sequences were obtained from naive CD4+ T cells sorted from blood. Subset in this sample: CD45RA+ positively selected. These receptors were collected from a man aged 18-30 years in good health.

The rearrangement uses TRBV28 and TRBJ1-2, with 7 bases aligning to TRBD1. The CDR3 spans 15 residues. J lost 0 bases, V lost 8 bases, and 9 bases had no gene match. The germline gives CDR1 MDHEN, CDR2 SYDVKM. The CDR3 DNA sequence: TGTGCCAGCCAACAGGGGCCGTTAGCTAACTATGGCTACACCTTC. Protein: CASQQGPLANYGYTF.

The V and J genes are TRBV2 and TRBJ1-2; D remains unclear. V was shortened by 0 bases and J by 9 bases, with 5 bases between the two germline ends. From germline, CDR1 is SNHLY and CDR2 FYNNEI. The CDR3 is 11 amino acids. The CDR3 protein is CASSEASRYTF. The CDR3 nucleotides are TGTGCCAGCAGTGAAGCTTCGCGCTACACCTTC. The full variable domain, its missing parts supplied by reference TRBV2 and TRBJ1-2, is EPEVTQTPSHQVTQMGQEVILRCVPISNHLYFYWYRQILGQKVEFLVSFYNNEISEKSEIFDDQFSVERPDGSNFTLKIRSTKLEDSAMYFCASSEASRYTFGSGTRLTVV.

This chain joins TRBV19 and TRBJ2-5; 8 positions agree with TRBD1. V shed 5 bases and J 9 bases; nucleotides not matched to a gene: 11. This CDR3 contains 14 residues. Germline CDR1 reads LNHDA; CDR2 reads SQIVND (reference sequence). CDR3 DNA sequence: TGTGCCAGTAGTCCCTGGACAGGGTTTGAGGCCCAGTACTTC. This encodes CASSPWTGFEAQYF.

This clone was recorded only once. V gene TRBV15 combines with J gene TRBJ1-4; D remains unclear. The germline CDR1 and CDR2 sequences are LNHNV and YYDKDF (reference sequence). Trimming removed 3 bases from V and 1 base from J, with 9 bases in between. There are 15 residues in the CDR3. The DNA for the CDR3 is TGTGCCACCAGCAGCAGTCAATTAACTAATGAAAAACTGTTTTTT. It encodes CATSSSQLTNEKLFF.

V and J are TRBV10-3 and TRBJ2-6, with unresolved D. This CDR3 spans 16 amino acids. Germline V gene sequence: CDR1 ENHRY, CDR2 SYGVKD. The ends were cut back, 5 bases at V and 1 base at J, with 12 bases in the middle. This CDR3 reads CAISKTTPSGANVLTF. DNA of the CDR3: TGTGCCATCAGTAAGACGACACCGTCTGGGGCCAACGTCCTGACTTTC.

This chain links TRBV10-3 with TRBJ2-5; 9 bases are a match to TRBD1. Near its end, the DNA agrees better with TRBJ2-7, so the J call may be wrong. The length of the CDR3 is 15 residues. From germline, CDR1 is ENHRY and CDR2 SYGVKD. DNA of the CDR3: TGTGCCATCAGGGCCTCCGGGACAGGGAGCGACGAGCAGTACTTC. This translates into CAIRASGTGSDEQYF.

V gene TRBV27 combines with J gene TRBJ2-1, with TRBD2 identical over 10 bases. This CDR3 contains 18 residues. The germline gives CDR1 MNHEY, CDR2 SMNVEV (reference sequence). V dropped 3 bases and J dropped 6; count of bases not matched to a gene: 14. The CDR3 sequence: CASSLRAGGLAGGNEQFF. The CDR3 coding sequence is TGTGCCAGCAGTTTGCGAGCGGGAGGGCTGGCGGGGGGCAATGAGCAGTTCTTC.

V and J are TRBV7-9 and TRBJ2-2; a possible D gene is TRBD2 (6 bases). From germline, CDR1 is SEHNR and CDR2 FQNEAQ (reference sequence). This CDR3 is 14 amino acids long. V was cut by 4 bases and J by 7 bases, with 13 bases left in between. The CDR3 loop is CASSSRAGSGELFF. In DNA, the CDR3 is TGTGCCAGCAGCTCGAGGGCGGGGAGCGGGGAGCTGTTTTTT.

The chain joins TRBV5-4 to TRBJ2-7; either TRBD1 or TRBD2 may supply D (5 bases each). The V and J ends lost 5 bases and 3 bases respectively, with 12 bases between them. The germline V gene encodes CDR1 SGHNT and CDR2 YYREEE (reference sequence). This CDR3 has 13 residues. The CDR3 DNA is TGTGCCAGCAGAGGGGACGGAAACTACGAGCAGTACTTC. Translation gives CASRGDGNYEQYF. Filled out from reference TRBV5-4 and TRBJ2-7, the complete variable domain reads ETGVTQSPTHLIKTRGQQVTLRCSSQSGHNTVSWYQQALGQGPQFIFQYYREEENGRGNFPPRFSGLQFPNYSSELNVNALELDDSALYLCASRGDGNYEQYFGPGTRLTVT.

The chain joins TRBV28 to TRBJ1-5; 7 bases match TRBD1. The germline CDR1 and CDR2 sequences are MDHEN and SYDVKM. This CDR3 is 16 amino acids long. The ends lost 2 bases at V and 7 bases at J; junction bases unmatched: 11. The CDR3 loop is CASSLTGDLSWQPQHF. CDR3 bases: TGTGCCAGCAGTTTAACAGGGGATCTTTCCTGGCAGCCCCAGCATTTT.

This chain joins TRBV11-3 and TRBJ2-5; D unresolved. Looked up from germline, CDR1 is SGHNT and CDR2 is YENEEA. The ends were cut back, 4 bases at V and 3 bases at J, with 9 bases in the middle. The CDR3 consists of 13 residues. Here the CDR3 reads CASSSKNEETQYF. Here the CDR3 DNA reads TGTGCCAGCAGCTCAAAGAATGAAGAGACCCAGTACTTC. Supplemented by reference TRBV11-3 and TRBJ2-5, the full variable domain reads EAGVVQSPRYKIIEKKQPVAFWCNPISGHNTLYWYLQNLGQGPELLIRYENEEAVDDSQLPKDRFSAERLKGVDSTLKIQPAELGDSAVYLCASSSKNEETQYFGPGTRLLVL.

J is TRBJ1-2 and V is TRBV2; 9 bases are a match to TRBD1. Germline CDR1 SNHLY, CDR2 FYNNEI. This CDR3 has 14 amino acids. The V segment lost 8 bases and the J segment 2 bases; nucleotides outside the gene matches: 6. This CDR3 reads CASRGQGWNYGYTF. CDR3 DNA: TGTGCCAGCCGGGGACAGGGCTGGAACTATGGCTACACCTTC. Together with reference TRBV2 and TRBJ1-2, the CDR3 gives the full variable domain: EPEVTQTPSHQVTQMGQEVILRCVPISNHLYFYWYRQILGQKVEFLVSFYNNEISEKSEIFDDQFSVERPDGSNFTLKIRSTKLEDSAMYFCASRGQGWNYGYTFGSGTRLTVV.

The chain links TRBV5-6 to TRBJ2-7; 12 bases map to TRBD1. The CDR3 spans 15 residues. Germline CDR1 SGHDT, CDR2 YYEEEE. The trim removed 5 bases at V and 7 bases at J, leaving 10 bases unmatched. CDR3 sequence: CASSGRDRGPREQYF. The CDR3 nucleotides read TGTGCCAGCAGTGGGCGGGACAGGGGGCCTCGGGAGCAGTACTTC.

The chain couples TRBV6-1 to TRBJ2-5; perhaps TRBD2 as D (5 bases). Trimming left V 8 bases short and J 4 bases short, with 14 bases between. The CDR3 contains 13 residues. Germline-derived CDR1 and CDR2 are MNHNS and SASEGT. CDR3 DNA sequence: TGTGCCAGCGGGCTAGCCGAGCGAGAGACCCAGTACTTC. Its translation: CASGLAERETQYF.

The V and J genes are TRBV2 and TRBJ2-5; 7 positions match TRBD1. Germline CDR1 is SNHLY and CDR2 is FYNNEI. V was pared by 9 bases and J by 4 bases, with 8 bases of the junction left unmatched. CDR3 length equals 13 residues. CDR3 sequence reads: CASIGTVRETQYF. DNA for the CDR3: TGTGCCAGTATCGGGACAGTGAGAGAGACCCAGTACTTC.

This rearrangement joins TRBV19 to TRBJ2-3; no reliable D call. The germline gives CDR1 LNHDA, CDR2 SQIVND (reference sequence). The V and J ends lost 3 bases and 0 bases respectively, with 13 bases between them. This CDR3 is built from 16 residues. This CDR3 is CASSIYGLGSTDTQYF. The CDR3 DNA is TGTGCCAGTAGTATTTACGGCTTAGGGAGCACAGATACGCAGTATTTT.

This chain joins TRBV2 and TRBJ2-1, with D uncertain. V lost 4 bases, J lost 7 bases, and 14 bases lay in between. Per the germline V gene, CDR1 is SNHLY and CDR2 is FYNNEI. The CDR3 has 14 amino acids. CDR3 amino acids: CASSVKLVGNEQFF. In DNA, the CDR3 is TGTGCCAGCAGTGTGAAATTGGTAGGGAATGAGCAGTTCTTC.

This clone was found once. The rearrangement links TRBV11-3 to TRBJ2-2; D assignment may be TRBD1 or TRBD2 (5 bases each). This CDR3 contains 15 residues. Trimming took off 5 bases at V and 1 base at J, with 11 bases between the two ends. CDR1 is SGHNT, CDR2 YENEEA, per germline. The CDR3 sequence is CASSPGTVNTGELFF. The CDR3 coding sequence is TGTGCCAGCAGCCCCGGGACGGTGAACACCGGGGAGCTGTTTTTT.